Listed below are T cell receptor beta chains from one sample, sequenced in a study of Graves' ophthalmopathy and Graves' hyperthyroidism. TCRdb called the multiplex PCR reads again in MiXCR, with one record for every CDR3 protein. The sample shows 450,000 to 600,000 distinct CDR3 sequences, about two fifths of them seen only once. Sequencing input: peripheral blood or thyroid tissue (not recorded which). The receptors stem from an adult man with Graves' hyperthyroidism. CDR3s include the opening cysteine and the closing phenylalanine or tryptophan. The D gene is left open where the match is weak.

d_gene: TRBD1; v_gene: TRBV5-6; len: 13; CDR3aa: CASSLDRGNGYTF
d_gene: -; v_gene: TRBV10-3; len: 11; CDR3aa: CAISEGEKLFF
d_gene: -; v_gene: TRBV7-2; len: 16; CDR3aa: CASSALRFSGNYGYTF
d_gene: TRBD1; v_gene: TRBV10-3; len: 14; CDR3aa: CASSRDRDNYGYTF
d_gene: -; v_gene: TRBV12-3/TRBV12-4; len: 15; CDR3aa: CASSLGHRADYGYTF
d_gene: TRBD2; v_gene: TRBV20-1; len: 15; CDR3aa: CSARPTSGSGETQYF
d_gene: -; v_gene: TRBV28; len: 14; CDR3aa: CASRAGTLEPQQYF
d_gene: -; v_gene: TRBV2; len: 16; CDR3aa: CASSESGRISTDTQYF
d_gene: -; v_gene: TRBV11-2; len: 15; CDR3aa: CASSLRGPGANVLTF
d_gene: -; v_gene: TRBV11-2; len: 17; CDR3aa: CASSSNPAGGMNTEAFF
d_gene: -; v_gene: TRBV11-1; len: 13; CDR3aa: CASSFAANTEAFF
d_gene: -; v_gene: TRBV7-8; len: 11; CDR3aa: CASSACWGQYF
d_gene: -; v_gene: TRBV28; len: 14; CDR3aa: CASSLGGGLSEGYF
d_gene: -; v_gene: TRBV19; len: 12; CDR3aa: CASSIEAGRSHF
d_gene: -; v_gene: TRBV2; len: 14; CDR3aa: CASSDWTTSYEQYF
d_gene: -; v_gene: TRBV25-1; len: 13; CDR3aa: CASRGSYTDTQYF
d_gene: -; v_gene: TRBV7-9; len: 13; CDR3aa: CASSLGGTDGYTF
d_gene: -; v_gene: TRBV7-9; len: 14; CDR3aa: CASSDGSNTGELFF
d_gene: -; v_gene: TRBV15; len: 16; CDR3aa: CATSRTWALPSYEQYF
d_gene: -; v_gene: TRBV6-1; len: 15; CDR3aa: CASRGGRLLNEKLFF
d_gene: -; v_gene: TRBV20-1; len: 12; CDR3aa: CSARRGEPGQYF
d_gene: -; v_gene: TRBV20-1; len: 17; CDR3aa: CSASPLSSPAGQETQYF
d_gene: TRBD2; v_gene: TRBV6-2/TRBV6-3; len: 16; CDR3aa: CASSYSTSGSVYEQYF
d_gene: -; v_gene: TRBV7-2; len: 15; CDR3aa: CASSLVGGPPYEQYF
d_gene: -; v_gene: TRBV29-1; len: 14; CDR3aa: CSVVEGLNTGELFF
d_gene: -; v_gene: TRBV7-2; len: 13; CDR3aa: CASSLAGGLEQYF
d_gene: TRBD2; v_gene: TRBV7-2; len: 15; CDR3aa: CASSLSSGGAGEQYF